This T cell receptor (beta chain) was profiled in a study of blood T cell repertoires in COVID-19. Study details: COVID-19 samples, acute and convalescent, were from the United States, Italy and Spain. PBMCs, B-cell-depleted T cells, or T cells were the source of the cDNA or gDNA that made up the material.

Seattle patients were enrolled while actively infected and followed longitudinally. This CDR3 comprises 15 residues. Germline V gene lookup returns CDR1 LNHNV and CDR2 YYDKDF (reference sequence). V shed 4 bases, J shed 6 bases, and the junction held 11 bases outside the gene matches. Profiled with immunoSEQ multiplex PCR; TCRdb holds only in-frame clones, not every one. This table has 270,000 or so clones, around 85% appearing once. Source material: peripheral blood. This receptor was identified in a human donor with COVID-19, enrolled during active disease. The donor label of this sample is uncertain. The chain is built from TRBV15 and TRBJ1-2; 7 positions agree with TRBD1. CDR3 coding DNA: TGTGCCACCAGCATATCAACAGGGGAGGTTAATGGCTACACCTTC. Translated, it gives CATSISTGEVNGYTF.